This T cell receptor beta chain stems from a study of T-cell memory formation after mild COVID-19. Study-wide results and limits: Clones that got smaller from day 15 to 85 had even CD4/CD8, while clones growing later tipped toward CD4+.

TCRdb fed the 5' RACE reads into MiXCR, producing one record per CDR3 protein. The profile shows approximately 500,000 distinct CDR3 sequences, about 23% of them singletons. On this clonotype: Its antigen is unknown.

The origin of this receptor is an adult woman who had mild COVID-19 (a few samples of this study predate the infection). Cell type and time point are not known. Sequencing was performed on PBMCs or a T cell subset sorted from them (not recorded which).

CDR3 in amino acids: CAWTGRSGNTIYF. The CDR3 DNA follows: TGTGCCTGGACCGGCCGCTCTGGAAACACCATATATTTT. The rearrangement joins TRBV30 to TRBJ1-3; no reliable D call. The germline CDR1 and CDR2 sequences are GTSNPN and SVGIG (reference sequence). The CDR3 consists of 13 residues. V was cut by 4 bases and J by 0 bases, with 7 bases left in between.